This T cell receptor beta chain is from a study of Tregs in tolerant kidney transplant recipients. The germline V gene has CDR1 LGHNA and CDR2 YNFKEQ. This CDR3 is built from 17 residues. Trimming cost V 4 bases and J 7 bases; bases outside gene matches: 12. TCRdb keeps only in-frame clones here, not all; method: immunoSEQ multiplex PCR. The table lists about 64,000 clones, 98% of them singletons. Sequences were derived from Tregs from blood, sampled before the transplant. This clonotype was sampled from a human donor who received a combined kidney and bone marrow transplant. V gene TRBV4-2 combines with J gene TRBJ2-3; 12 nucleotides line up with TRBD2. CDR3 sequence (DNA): TGTGCCAGCAGCCGACATCTAGCGGGGGGGGAAAGGAATACGCAGTATTTT. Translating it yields CASSRHLAGGERNTQYF.